Below, one T cell receptor (beta chain) is given with its context. The data originate from a study of technical replicates of blood from a few donors. TCRdb keeps only in-frame clones here, not all; method: immunoSEQ multiplex PCR. The data contain under 90,000 clones, roughly 93% of them singletons. The CDR3 totals 13 residues. V shed 4 bases and J shed 10 bases, with 14 bases lying between them. Germline V CDR1 and CDR2: MNHNY, SVGAGI (reference sequence). V gene TRBV6-6 combines with J gene TRBJ1-5, with D unresolved. What was sequenced was T cells isolated from PBMCs. The TCR was taken from a human donor in good health. CDR3 amino acids: CASSSGEILPQHF. CDR3 DNA sequence: TGTGCCAGCAGTTCCGGGGAGATCCTTCCCCAGCATTTT.